This TCR beta chain was recovered during a study of T cell responses to AZD1222 COVID-19 vaccine. The junction had 2 bases not matched to a gene; V was cut back by 2 bases and J by 0 bases. CDR1 is SNHLY, CDR2 FYNNEI, per germline. This CDR3 has 15 residues. Using immunoSEQ multiplex PCR, the repertoire was profiled, and TCRdb retains in-frame clones only, with some absent. The sample contains roughly 77,000 clones, 92% of which appear only once. Sequenced here: peripheral blood, sampled on day 0 of MenACWY control vaccination. The gene calls are TRBV2 and TRBJ2-3; TRBD2 aligns across 7 bases. The origin of this receptor is an adult in good health. The CDR3 reads CASSEWRGSTDTQYF. The CDR3 coding sequence is TGTGCCAGCAGTGAATGGCGGGGGAGCACAGATACGCAGTATTTT.